Below, 20 T cell receptor beta chains from the same sample are listed, as sequenced in a study of somatic mutations in cytotoxic T cells in rheumatoid arthritis. Only in-frame clones appear in the TCRdb table, and some are missing; sequencing was by immunoSEQ multiplex PCR. The sample holds more than 15,000 clones, over 70% seen once. The sample comprised CD8+ T cells sorted from blood. Receptors originate from an adult with rheumatoid arthritis.

The V gene is TRBV7-9, the J gene TRBJ2-5; TRBD2 is a possible D gene (6 bases). TRBJ2-7 explains the end of the DNA better; the J call may be wrong. Germline-derived CDR1 and CDR2 are SEHNR and FQNEAQ (reference sequence). The CDR3 has 15 residues. DNA for the CDR3: TGTGCCAGCAGCTTAATGGCGGGGCCCAACTACGAGCAGTACTTC. Translated: CASSLMAGPNYEQYF.

The chain recombines TRBV7-3 with TRBJ2-1, with TRBD2 matching 10 bases. Germline assignment: CDR1 SGHTA and CDR2 FQGTGA. The V and J ends lost 5 bases and 1 base, in that order; junction bases with no gene match: 2. This CDR3 has 15 amino acids. The DNA for the CDR3 is TGTGCCAGCAGCACAGCGGGGGGGTCCTACAATGAGCAGTTCTTC. Amino acids: CASSTAGGSYNEQFF.

This sequence joins TRBV29-1 and TRBJ2-2; possibly TRBD1 for D (6 bases). V was pared by 7 bases and J by 3 bases, with 9 bases between. CDR3 size: 12 residues. Germline V gene lookup returns CDR1 SQVTM and CDR2 ANQGSEA. For the CDR3, the DNA is TGCAGCGCCAGACAGGACACCGGGGAGCTGTTTTTT. Translated, it gives CSARQDTGELFF.

The V gene is TRBV29-1, the J gene TRBJ2-1; D gene uncertain. CDR1 SQVTM and CDR2 ANQGSEA come from the germline V gene. V gave up 1 base and J gave up 6 bases, with 1 base separating them. The CDR3 has 10 residues. The CDR3 region has the DNA TGCAGCGTTGAAGTCAATGAGCAGTTCTTC. It is translated as CSVEVNEQFF.

This clone showed up just once. The V call is TRBV9, the J call TRBJ2-1; D is possibly TRBD1 or TRBD2 (5 bases each). Trimming cost V 3 bases and J 2 bases, with 15 bases left between them. The CDR3 runs 16 residues. The germline CDR1 and CDR2 sequences are SGDLS and YYNGEE. DNA of the CDR3: TGTGCCAGCAGCGCCTCCGGGACCCCAACCTACAATGAGCAGTTCTTC. It codes for CASSASGTPTYNEQFF.

This chain uses TRBV10-3 with TRBJ1-5; no clear D gene. This CDR3 region has 17 residues. V was cut by 6 bases and J by 0 bases, with 18 bases left in between. The germline gives CDR1 ENHRY, CDR2 SYGVKD. The CDR3 here is CAISPQASNPSNQPQHF. CDR3 sequence (DNA): TGTGCCATCAGCCCCCAGGCGTCCAATCCTAGCAATCAGCCCCAGCATTTT.

This clone was counted between two and nine times. This chain joins TRBV7-9 and TRBJ1-4, with D tentatively TRBD1 (6 bases). Per the germline V gene, CDR1 is SEHNR and CDR2 is FQNEAQ (reference sequence). The CDR3 covers 12 residues. V lost 4 bases, J lost 11 bases, and 11 bases lay in between. For the CDR3, the DNA is TGTGCCAGCAGCTCTCGGGGGCTGAAACTGTTTTTT. Its protein product is CASSSRGLKLFF.

The J gene is TRBJ2-3, the V gene TRBV2; D possibly corresponds to TRBD2 (6 bases). Deletions cut 2 bases from V and 4 bases from J, with 19 bases between. Germline CDR1 reads SNHLY; CDR2 reads FYNNEI. This CDR3 is built from 17 residues. The CDR3 bases are TGTGCCAGCAGTGAAAGAAGCTTCGGGGGAGTCTCAGATACGCAGTATTTT. Its protein is CASSERSFGGVSDTQYF.

A few counts support this clone. J is TRBJ1-2 and V is TRBV29-1; no clear D gene. V lost 5 bases and J 8 bases, leaving 6 bases between the germline ends. Per the germline V gene, CDR1 is SQVTM and CDR2 is ANQGSEA. The CDR3 totals 9 residues. CDR3 DNA sequence: TGCAGCGTTTCACAGGGCTACACCTTC. Amino acids: CSVSQGYTF.

V and J are TRBV27 and TRBJ2-6; TRBD2 might be the D (5 bases). Trimming took 8 bases from V and 2 from J, leaving 13 bases between them. Per the germline V gene, CDR1 is MNHEY and CDR2 is SMNVEV (reference sequence). The CDR3 has 15 residues. The DNA of the CDR3 is TGTGCCAGCTTGTTAAGCGGTCCTGGGGCCAACGTCCTGACTTTC. Translated, it gives CASLLSGPGANVLTF.

The rearrangement uses TRBV6-1 and TRBJ2-7, with 8 bases identical to TRBD1. CDR1 is MNHNS and CDR2 is SASEGT in the germline V gene. V was clipped by 9 bases and J by 4 bases; unmatched bases: 2. The CDR3 runs to 11 residues. CDR3 nucleotides: TGTGCCAGTGGGGACAGGTACGAGCAGTACTTC. Translation: CASGDRYEQYF.

This clone has just a few counts. The chain is built from TRBV5-1 and TRBJ2-5, with D perhaps TRBD1 or TRBD2 (6 bases each). Trimming took off 4 bases at V and 5 bases at J, with 18 bases between the two ends. Germline CDR1 and CDR2: SGHRS and YFSETQ. This CDR3 comprises 15 residues. The CDR3 DNA reads TGCGCCAGCAGCGATAGAAGGGGGGCGCTTGAGACCCAGTACTTC. Translated: CASSDRRGALETQYF.

This clone showed up just once. V gene TRBV5-4 combines with J gene TRBJ1-2, with 9 bases that match TRBD1. The CDR3 sequence is 16 residues long. Germline loops: CDR1 SGHNT, CDR2 YYREEE (reference sequence). Trimming removed 4 bases from V and 2 bases from J; junction bases left unmatched: 9. The CDR3 sequence is CASSLFGGQGNYGYTF. CDR3 nucleotide sequence: TGTGCCAGCAGCCTATTCGGGGGACAGGGAAACTATGGCTACACCTTC. Full variable domain (rest looked up from reference TRBV5-4 and TRBJ1-2): ETGVTQSPTHLIKTRGQQVTLRCSSQSGHNTVSWYQQALGQGPQFIFQYYREEENGRGNFPPRFSGLQFPNYSSELNVNALELDDSALYLCASSLFGGQGNYGYTFGSGTRLTVV.

CDR3: CASSYGQGLAGELFF. DNA for the CDR3: TGTGCCAGCAGCTACGGACAGGGTTTGGCCGGGGAGCTGTTTTTT. The V gene is TRBV7-3, the J gene TRBJ2-2; 8 nucleotides line up with TRBD1. Germline lookup yields CDR1 SGHTA and CDR2 FQGTGA. Germline trimming cut 4 bases from V and 6 bases from J; bases unmatched to any gene: 7. This CDR3 comprises 15 residues.

The V and J genes are TRBV27 and TRBJ2-7, with 7 bases aligning to TRBD2. The trim removed 2 bases at V and 4 bases at J, leaving 5 bases unmatched. The CDR3 extends over 14 amino acids. Germline CDR1 and CDR2: MNHEY and SMNVEV (reference sequence). The CDR3 DNA reads TGTGCCAGCAGTTTAGGCAGGACTAGATACGAGCAGTACTTC. Amino acid sequence: CASSLGRTRYEQYF.

The V call is TRBV5-1, the J call TRBJ2-7; 7 bases fit TRBD1. The junction had 7 bases not matched to a gene; V was cut back by 1 base and J by 3 bases. Germline CDR1 reads SGHRS; CDR2 reads YFSETQ. The CDR3 has 15 residues. The CDR3 loop reads CASSLRRTGYYEQYF. CDR3 nucleotides: TGCGCCAGCAGCTTGAGACGGACAGGTTACTACGAGCAGTACTTC. Looking up the rest from reference TRBV5-1 and TRBJ2-7 gives the full variable domain: KAGVTQTPRYLIKTRGQQVTLSCSPISGHRSVSWYQQTPGQGLQFLFEYFSETQRNKGNFPGRFSGRQFSNSRSEMNVSTLELGDSALYLCASSLRRTGYYEQYFGPGTRLTVT.

The chain joins TRBV6-6 to TRBJ1-1; 8 bases line up with TRBD1. The length of the CDR3 is 14 residues. With 6 bases clipped from V and 3 bases from J, the junction kept 6 bases outside the gene matches. From germline, CDR1 is MNHNY and CDR2 SVGAGI (reference sequence). For the CDR3, the DNA is TGTGCCAGCAGCACAGACAGGGGCTACACTGAAGCTTTCTTT. Its protein product is CASSTDRGYTEAFF.

CDR3 in amino acids: CASRMDRGLGDTQYF. In DNA form, the CDR3 reads TGTGCCAGCAGGATGGACAGGGGGCTTGGGGATACGCAGTATTTT. The genes are TRBV7-9 and TRBJ2-3; 11 bases match TRBD1. The trim removed 6 bases at V and 6 bases at J, leaving 8 bases unmatched. CDR3 length: 15 residues. Germline loops: CDR1 SEHNR, CDR2 FQNEAQ (reference sequence).

The chain couples TRBV7-9 to TRBJ1-5, with D hard to call. Germline-derived CDR1 and CDR2 are SEHNR and FQNEAQ (reference sequence). V dropped 2 bases and J dropped 4 bases, with 3 bases sitting between them. The CDR3 is 12 amino acids. The DNA of the CDR3 is TGTGCCAGCAGCTTATCGAATCAGCCCCAGCATTTT. Translated: CASSLSNQPQHF.

The V call is TRBV4-1, the J call TRBJ2-1, with D possibly matching TRBD1 (6 bases). V shed 0 bases and J shed 8 bases, with 14 bases lying between them. Germline loops: CDR1 MGHRA, CDR2 YSYEKL. CDR3 length: 15 residues. For the CDR3, the DNA is TGCGCCAGCAGCCAAGAGGGGGCCTTTTCGGATGAGCAGTTCTTC. Its translation is CASSQEGAFSDEQFF.